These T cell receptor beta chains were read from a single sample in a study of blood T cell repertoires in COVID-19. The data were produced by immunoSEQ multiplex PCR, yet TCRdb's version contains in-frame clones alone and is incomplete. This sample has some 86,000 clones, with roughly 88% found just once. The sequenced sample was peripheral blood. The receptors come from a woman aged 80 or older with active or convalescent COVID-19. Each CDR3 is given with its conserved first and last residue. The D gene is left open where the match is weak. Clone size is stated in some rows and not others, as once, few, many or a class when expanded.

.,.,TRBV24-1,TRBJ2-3,CATRGQGTDTQYF,TGTGCCACCAGGGGACAAGGCACAGATACGCAGTATTTT
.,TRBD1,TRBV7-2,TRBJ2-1,CASSIPIGQGARNEQFF,TGTGCCAGCAGCATCCCGATAGGGCAGGGGGCGAGGAATGAGCAGTTCTTC
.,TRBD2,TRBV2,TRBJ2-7,CASSAGLARAEQYF,TGTGCCAGCAGCGCGGGACTAGCGAGGGCCGAGCAGTACTTC
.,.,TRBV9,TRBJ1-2,CASSVHGEPIYGYTF,TGTGCCAGCAGCGTACATGGAGAACCGATATATGGCTACACCTTC
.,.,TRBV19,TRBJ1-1,CASSIVSRDTEAFF,TGTGCCAGTAGTATAGTATCCAGGGACACTGAAGCTTTCTTT
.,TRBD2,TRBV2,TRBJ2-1,CASRGPGLGRDNEQFF,TGTGCCAGCAGAGGTCCGGGACTAGGTAGGGACAATGAGCAGTTCTTC
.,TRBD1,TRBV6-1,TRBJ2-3,CASSDRTGGVTDTQYF,TGTGCCAGCAGTGATCGGACAGGGGGGGTCACAGATACGCAGTATTTT
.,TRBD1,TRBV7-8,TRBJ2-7,CASTLLTGTYEQYF,TGTGCCAGCACCCTGTTGACAGGGACCTACGAGCAGTACTTC
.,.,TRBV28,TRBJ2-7,CASSRGIDVRTQYF,TGTGCCAGCAGTAGGGGGATAGACGTTCGTACGCAGTACTTC
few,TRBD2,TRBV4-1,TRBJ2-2,CASSPGLAGGQGSGELFF,TGCGCCAGCAGCCCCGGACTAGCGGGAGGTCAAGGTTCGGGGGAGCTGTTTTTT
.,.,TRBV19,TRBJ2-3,CASRKVGVSGTDTQYF,TGTGCCAGTAGAAAGGTGGGAGTGTCGGGGACAGATACGCAGTATTTT
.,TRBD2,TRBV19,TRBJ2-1,CASSILAGVNEQFF,TGTGCCAGTAGTATCCTAGCGGGAGTCAATGAGCAGTTCTTC
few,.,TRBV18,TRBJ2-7,CASSTDRSQAF,TGTGCCAGCTCGACAGACCGCTCACAGGCCTTC
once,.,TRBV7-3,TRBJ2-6,CASSRQAGANVLTF,TGTGCCAGCAGCCGACAGGCAGGGGCCAACGTCCTGACTTTC
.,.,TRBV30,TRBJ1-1,CAWSRGTPNTEAFF,TGTGCCTGGAGTAGAGGGACACCGAACACTGAAGCTTTCTTT
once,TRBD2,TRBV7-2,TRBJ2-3,CASSFTGGATDTQYF,TGTGCCAGCAGCTTTACGGGGGGGGCCACAGATACGCAGTATTTT
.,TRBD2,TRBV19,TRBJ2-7,CASSGAGGVLDEQYF,TGTGCCAGTAGTGGAGCGGGAGGGGTTTTGGACGAGCAGTACTTC
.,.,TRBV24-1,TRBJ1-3,CATSDLGNTIYF,TGTGCCACCAGTGATCTCGGAAACACCATATATTTT
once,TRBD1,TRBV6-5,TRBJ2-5,CASRAGGRETQYF,TGTGCCAGCAGGGCAGGGGGCCGGGAGACCCAGTACTTC
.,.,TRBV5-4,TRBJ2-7,CASSLLPSSYEQYF,TGTGCCAGCAGCTTGCTACCGAGCTCCTACGAGCAGTACTTC
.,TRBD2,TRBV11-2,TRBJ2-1,CASSPQGLAGYNEQFF,TGTGCCAGCAGCCCCCAGGGGCTAGCGGGATATAATGAGCAGTTCTTC
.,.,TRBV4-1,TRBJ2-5,CASSPELRRMETQYF,TGCGCCAGCAGCCCCGAGCTACGGAGAATGGAGACCCAGTACTTC
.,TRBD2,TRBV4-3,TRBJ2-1,CASSQAGFRERGGHNEQFF,TGCGCCAGCAGCCAAGCTGGGTTTCGGGAGCGGGGGGGCCATAATGAGCAGTTCTTC
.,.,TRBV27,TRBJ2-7,CASSLWSGNLEQYF,TGTGCCAGCAGTTTATGGTCAGGGAACCTCGAGCAGTACTTC
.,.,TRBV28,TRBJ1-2,CASSTPAGDGYTF,TGTGCCAGCAGTACCCCGGCAGGGGATGGCTACACCTTC
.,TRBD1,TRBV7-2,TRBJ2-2,CASSPRTGHTGELFF,TGTGCCAGCAGCCCGAGGACAGGCCACACCGGGGAGCTGTTTTTT
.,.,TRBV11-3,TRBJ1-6,CASRNSGSPLHF,TGTGCCAGCAGGAACTCGGGTTCACCCCTCCACTTT
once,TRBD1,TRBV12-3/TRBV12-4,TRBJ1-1,CASSFGGGNFAFF,TGTGCCAGCAGTTTTGGAGGGGGCAATTTCGCTTTCTTT
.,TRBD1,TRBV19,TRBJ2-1,CASNPGGQGASSEQFF,TGTGCCAGTAATCCGGGTGGACAGGGGGCTTCGTCTGAGCAGTTCTTC
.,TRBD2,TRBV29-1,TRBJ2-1,CSVEVGGGGGNEQFF,TGCAGCGTTGAAGTAGGCGGGGGAGGAGGCAATGAGCAGTTCTTC
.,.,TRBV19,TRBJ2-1,CASSTQGREIDEQFF,TGTGCCAGTAGTACTCAGGGGCGGGAGATCGATGAGCAGTTCTTC